Each of the 16 T cell receptor beta chains below was sequenced from the same sample in a study of T cell responses to AZD1222 COVID-19 vaccine. Clones were read by immunoSEQ multiplex PCR, and TCRdb kept only the in-frame ones, dropping some. The table shows tens of thousands of clones, with roughly 90% occurring only once. The sample was peripheral blood, taken 28 days after the second AZD1222 dose. Every receptor here comes from an adult who received the AZD1222 COVID-19 vaccine.

V usage is TRBV7-2 and J usage is TRBJ1-1; 9 bases align to TRBD1. This CDR3 is 13 amino acids long. The germline CDR1 and CDR2 sequences are SGHTA and FQGNSA. V shed 5 bases, J shed 6 bases, and the junction held 4 bases outside the gene matches. The CDR3 DNA sequence: TGTGCCAGCAGCAAACAGGGGGCCGCTGAAGCTTTCTTT. Translation gives CASSKQGAAEAFF.

The chain carries TRBV2 and TRBJ2-3; 7 bases are a match to TRBD2. The germline V gene has CDR1 SNHLY and CDR2 FYNNEI. The CDR3 totals 14 residues. Trimming cost V 7 bases and J 7 bases; bases outside gene matches: 11. The CDR3 sequence: CASISVGGSNTQYF. As DNA, the CDR3 is TGTGCCAGCATTTCGGTGGGGGGGAGTAATACGCAGTATTTT.

The rearrangement joins TRBV5-1 to TRBJ2-1; 15 bases are a match to TRBD2. J lost 8 bases, V lost 3 bases, and 6 bases had no gene match. Germline lookup yields CDR1 SGHRS and CDR2 YFSETQ. This CDR3 region has 16 residues. The DNA of the CDR3 is TGCGCCAGCAGCTACGGACTAGCGGGAGGGCTCGATGAGCAGTTCTTC. Protein sequence: CASSYGLAGGLDEQFF.

The J gene is TRBJ2-3, the V gene TRBV3-1 (or the pseudogene TRBV3-2); no clear D. The CDR3 covers 12 residues. Between the trimmed V and J ends, which lost 3 bases and 2 bases, there was a span of 3 bases. Germline values: CDR1 LGHDT, CDR2 YNNKEL (reference sequence). Written as DNA, the CDR3 is TGTGCCAGCAGCCACGACACAGATACGCAGTATTTT. Translated: CASSHDTDTQYF.

The chain combines TRBV4-1 with TRBJ1-6; D might be TRBD1 (5 bases). V was trimmed by 5 bases and J by 3 bases, leaving 11 bases between them. Germline V gene data show CDR1 as MGHRA and CDR2 as YSYEKL. The CDR3 spans 15 residues. CDR3: CASSTRQYYNSPLHF. CDR3 DNA sequence: TGCGCCAGCAGCACCAGACAGTACTATAATTCACCCCTCCACTTT.

This clone has a single count. J is TRBJ1-1 and V is TRBV11-2; D remains unclear. The germline V gene has CDR1 SGHAT and CDR2 FQNNGV. The CDR3 is 14 amino acids. V lost 3 bases to trimming and J lost 3 bases, with 11 bases between them. Here the CDR3 reads CASSFHPADTEAFF. CDR3 nucleotide sequence: TGTGCCAGCAGCTTCCACCCTGCCGACACTGAAGCTTTCTTT.

This rearrangement joins TRBV19 to TRBJ2-1, with D possibly being TRBD2 (5 bases). V gave up 1 base and J gave up 0 bases, with 10 bases separating them. Germline CDR1 LNHDA, CDR2 SQIVND (reference sequence). The CDR3 has 16 residues. Here the CDR3 DNA reads TGTGCCAGTAGTATAGGGACGGGGAGCTCCTACAATGAGCAGTTCTTC. It translates to CASSIGTGSSYNEQFF.

This chain joins TRBV5-1 and TRBJ2-7, with 15 bases that match TRBD2. The CDR3 runs to 16 residues. J lost 4 bases, V lost 4 bases, and 6 bases had no gene match. From germline, CDR1 is SGHRS and CDR2 YFSETQ. Here the CDR3 reads CASSTGLAGGGYEQYF. The DNA of the CDR3 is TGCGCCAGCAGCACGGGACTAGCGGGAGGAGGTTACGAGCAGTACTTC.

This chain links TRBV20-1 with TRBJ2-1; 8 bases map to TRBD2. After removal of 3 bases from V and 9 bases from J, the junction contained 13 bases not matched to a gene. The CDR3 loop spans 15 amino acids. CDR1 DFQATT and CDR2 SNEGSKA come from the germline V gene (reference sequence). CDR3 in DNA: TGCAGTGCTAGTCCCTTGACTAGCGAGAGGGGTGAGCAGTTCTTC. Its translation: CSASPLTSERGEQFF.

This clone was recorded once. The chain links TRBV24-1 to TRBJ2-3; D gene ambiguous. Germline CDR1 is KGHDR and CDR2 is SFDVKD. The CDR3 is 13 amino acids. The CDR3 spells CSRRGAYTDTQYF. DNA for the CDR3: TGTTCCCGTCGTGGTGCCTACACAGATACGCAGTATTTT.

This chain uses TRBV9 with TRBJ1-1; tentatively, D is TRBD1 (5 bases). CDR1 SGDLS and CDR2 YYNGEE come from the germline V gene. Trimming took off 0 bases at V and 5 bases at J, with 8 bases between the two ends. CDR3 length: 13 residues. The CDR3 loop reads CASSVDRRTEAFF. The DNA of the CDR3 is TGTGCCAGCAGCGTAGACAGGAGAACTGAAGCTTTCTTT.

V gene TRBV25-1 combines with J gene TRBJ2-2, with D maybe TRBD2 (5 bases). Between the trimmed V and J ends, which lost 8 bases and 6 bases, there was a span of 16 bases. CDR1 and CDR2 (germline): MGHDK, SYGVNS. CDR3 size: 14 residues. CDR3 region: CASALSGRAGELFF. The DNA of the CDR3 is TGTGCCAGCGCCCTGAGCGGAAGGGCCGGGGAGCTGTTTTTT.

V usage is TRBV3-1 (or the pseudogene TRBV3-2) and J usage is TRBJ1-1, with 7 bases aligning to TRBD1. This CDR3 contains 13 residues. The V gene end was trimmed by 6 bases and the J gene end by 5 bases; junction bases not matched to a gene: 6. CDR1 and CDR2 from the germline V gene are LGHDT and YNNKEL (reference sequence). CDR3 sequence: CASSQTGFTEAFF. In nucleotides, the CDR3 is TGTGCCAGCAGTCAGACAGGGTTTACTGAAGCTTTCTTT.

J is TRBJ2-7 and V is TRBV3-1 (or the pseudogene TRBV3-2); D gene ambiguous. There are 14 residues in the CDR3. Germline CDR1 is LGHDT and CDR2 is YNNKEL (reference sequence). V dropped 1 base and J dropped 0 bases, with 7 bases sitting between them. The CDR3 region has the DNA TGTGCCAGCAGCCAAGTTCCGGCCTCCTACGAGCAGTACTTC. Amino acids: CASSQVPASYEQYF.

The chain employs TRBV11-3 and TRBJ2-7; tentative D call: TRBD2 (7 bases). The ends were cut back, 1 base at V and 3 bases at J, with 10 bases in the middle. The CDR3 is made up of 14 amino acids. The V gene's germline CDR1 is SGHNT and CDR2 YENEEA. Written as DNA, the CDR3 is TGTGCCAGCAGCTTAGGCGGGGGCGTCTACGAGCAGTACTTC. The encoded protein is CASSLGGGVYEQYF.

V and J are TRBV7-9 and TRBJ2-7, with D perhaps matching TRBD1 (6 bases). Germline lookup yields CDR1 SEHNR and CDR2 FQNEAQ (reference sequence). V lost 4 bases, J lost 1 base, and 11 bases lay in between. The CDR3 is made up of 14 amino acids. CDR3 nucleotides: TGTGCCAGCAGCTACCCCGGGACATCCTACGAGCAGTACTTC. It specifies CASSYPGTSYEQYF. Full variable domain (missing parts from reference TRBV7-9 and TRBJ2-7): DTGVSQNPRHKITKRGQNVTFRCDPISEHNRLYWYRQTLGQGPEFLTYFQNEAQLEKSRLLSDRFSAERPKGSFSTLEIQRTEQGDSAMYLCASSYPGTSYEQYFGPGTRLTVT.